This TCR beta chain was recovered during a study of cytomegalovirus exposure and HLA in healthy donors. On the study more broadly: The study placed 70% to 90% of its 350 to 400 genotyped donors in the Caucasian-associated ancestry cluster.

The PCR had 60 Vbeta and 13 Jbeta primers. Sequencing was performed with immunoSEQ multiplex PCR; in TCRdb, only in-frame clones are kept and a portion is missing. The repertoire includes over 75,000 clones, about 80% of them detected once, and about 6.1% sits in the top ten. The germline CDR1 and CDR2 sequences are MNHEY and SMNVEV (reference sequence). The CDR3 runs to 13 residues. V lost 6 bases to trimming and J lost 2 bases, with 11 bases between them. The chain recombines TRBV27 with TRBJ2-7, with D possibly being TRBD2 (6 bases). Sequencing was performed on PBMCs. The source is a female donor in good health and CMV-seronegative. The CDR3, as DNA: TGTGCCAGCAGAGGGACTCTCCCCTACGAGCAGTACTTC. Its translation: CASRGTLPYEQYF.